This T cell receptor beta chain was documented in a study of T cell repertoires in cytomegalovirus infection. As for the study in general: HLA-B-restricted CMV epitopes that are well studied were used alongside recently identified HLA-C-restricted ones. Public TCR beta signatures were indicative of both CMV infection and a matching HLA type.

This CDR3 contains 16 residues. CDR1 is SGHDT and CDR2 is YYEEEE in the germline V gene. Trimming removed 4 bases at V and 8 bases at J, with 22 bases between. TCRdb reprocessed the reads with MiXCR, giving one entry per CDR3 protein. The table lists 700,000 to 850,000 distinct CDR3 sequences, about 33% of them singletons. The study's findings and limits: HLA-C-restricted CMV clonotypes gave the most frequent clonotype in two of eight donors. CMV carriers having the relevant HLA were flagged by cumulative public TCR beta family frequency.

Notes on this clonotype: Its antigen is as yet unknown.

J is TRBJ2-1 and V is TRBV5-6, with D perhaps TRBD1 (5 bases). The TCR originated in a human donor in good health (CMV status not recorded). Some clones in this sample may be carry-over from other donors' samples. The material was cultured CD8+ T cells from PBMCs, obtained from culture after CMV antigen stimulation. The CDR3 here is CASSPRGHRQGDEQFF. For the CDR3, the DNA is TGTGCCAGCAGCCCCCGAGGACATCGTCAGGGCGATGAGCAGTTCTTC. The full variable domain, its missing parts supplied by reference TRBV5-6 and TRBJ2-1, is DAGVTQSPTHLIKTRGQQVTLRCSPKSGHDTVSWYQQALGQGPQFIFQYYEEEERQRGNFPDRFSGHQFPNYSSELNVNALLLGDSALYLCASSPRGHRQGDEQFFGPGTRLTVL.